This T cell receptor beta chain appears in the sequencing data of a study of cytomegalovirus exposure and HLA in healthy donors. With 60 Vbeta and 13 Jbeta primers, the PCR was carried out. Using immunoSEQ multiplex PCR, the repertoire was profiled, and TCRdb retains in-frame clones only, with some absent. The sample yields fewer than 250,000 clones, around three quarters seen once. Trimming removed 9 bases from V and 1 base from J, with 12 bases in between. The CDR3 has 13 residues. In germline, CDR1 is SNHLY, CDR2 FYNNEI. This receptor was identified in a woman in her late teens or twenties in good health and CMV-seronegative. The chain uses TRBV2 and TRBJ1-1; D not certain. The source material was PBMCs. Here the CDR3 reads CARSSAGNTEAFF. In DNA, the CDR3 is TGTGCCAGATCTAGCGCAGGGAACACTGAAGCTTTCTTT.